One and the same sample provided the 28 T cell receptor beta chains below, sequenced in a study of control samples from healthy donors and cancer patients. Assay: immunoSEQ multiplex PCR; the TCRdb copy retains only in-frame clones and omits some. The sample lists about 190,000 clones; about 89% were seen once. Material: blood. Source of these receptors: a man in his thirties or forties in good health.

The chain employs TRBV7-8 and TRBJ1-2; no reliable D call. Germline V gene sequence: CDR1 SGHVS, CDR2 FQNEAQ. V was pared by 2 bases and J by 6 bases, with 10 bases between. CDR3 length: 13 residues. CDR3 in amino acids: CASSLSVLDGYTF. The CDR3 bases are TGTGCCAGCAGCTTAAGCGTACTGGATGGCTACACCTTC. Complete variable domain (other parts from reference TRBV7-8 and TRBJ1-2): GAGVSQSPRYKVAKRGQDVALRCDPISGHVSLFWYQQALGQGPEFLTYFQNEAQLDKSGLPSDRFFAERPEGSVSTLKIQRTQQEDSAVYLCASSLSVLDGYTFGSGTRLTVV.

This chain connects TRBV5-1 to TRBJ1-4; TRBD1 agrees at 7 bases. Germline CDR1 reads SGHRS; CDR2 reads YFSETQ. J gave up 10 bases and V 0 bases, and 6 bases lay outside the gene matches. CDR3 length: 14 amino acids. CDR3 protein: CASSLGQGSGKLFF. CDR3 coding DNA: TGCGCCAGCAGCTTGGGACAGGGATCTGGAAAACTGTTTTTT.

The chain combines TRBV24-1 with TRBJ1-1; D remains unclear. V lost 4 bases, J lost 7 bases, and 15 bases lay in between. CDR3 size: 14 residues. Germline V lookup: CDR1 KGHDR, CDR2 SFDVKD. CDR3 sequence (DNA): TGTGCCACCAGTGACCCTCCCATGGGCTTTGAAGCTTTCTTT. It yields the protein CATSDPPMGFEAFF.

This rearrangement joins TRBV27 to TRBJ2-7; TRBD2 agrees at 12 bases. Germline values: CDR1 MNHEY, CDR2 SMNVEV (reference sequence). Trimming removed 7 bases from V and 2 bases from J; junction bases left unmatched: 6. The CDR3 is made up of 15 amino acids. The CDR3 protein is CASTPGLAGTYEQYF. Written as DNA, the CDR3 is TGTGCCAGCACCCCAGGACTAGCGGGAACCTACGAGCAGTACTTC.

The rearrangement uses TRBV7-9 and TRBJ1-1; D not resolved. This CDR3 comprises 14 residues. With 2 bases removed from V and 1 base from J, the gap between germline ends came to 8 bases. Germline loops: CDR1 SEHNR, CDR2 FQNEAQ (reference sequence). Here the CDR3 DNA reads TGTGCCAGCAGCTTAATAGTACAGAACACTGAAGCTTTCTTT. This codes for CASSLIVQNTEAFF.

The CDR3, as DNA: TGTGCCAGCAGCCAAGAAGGGAGGGCCGCAGAGACCCAGTACTTC. Amino acid sequence: CASSQEGRAAETQYF. The chain links TRBV3-1 (or the pseudogene TRBV3-2) to TRBJ2-5; 7 bases match TRBD2. V shed 0 bases, J shed 4 bases, and the junction held 5 bases outside the gene matches. Germline CDR1 is LGHDT and CDR2 is YNNKEL (reference sequence). The CDR3 runs to 15 residues.

V and J are TRBV7-9 and TRBJ1-1; D is uncertain. CDR3 length: 13 amino acids. In germline, CDR1 is SEHNR, CDR2 FQNEAQ (reference sequence). Between the trimmed V and J ends, which lost 5 bases and 1 base, there was a span of 8 bases. The CDR3 loop is CASSPRENTEAFF. The CDR3 bases are TGTGCCAGCAGCCCGCGGGAGAACACTGAAGCTTTCTTT.

The rearrangement links TRBV14 to TRBJ2-7; D ambiguous. V dropped 3 bases and J dropped 4 bases, with 10 bases sitting between them. Looked up from germline, CDR1 is SGHDN and CDR2 is FVKESK. The CDR3 length is 13 residues. The CDR3 DNA is TGTGCCAGCAGCCATGCTGGAGATTACGAGCAGTACTTC. Amino acids: CASSHAGDYEQYF.

V gene TRBV11-2 combines with J gene TRBJ2-3; 8 nucleotides line up with TRBD2. V gave up 3 bases and J gave up 4 bases; unmatched junction bases: 6. The CDR3 has 15 amino acids. The germline V gene encodes CDR1 SGHAT and CDR2 FQNNGV. The CDR3 DNA follows: TGTGCCAGCAGCTTTAGCGGGGTTAGGGCAGATACGCAGTATTTT. It translates to CASSFSGVRADTQYF. Using reference TRBV11-2 and TRBJ2-3 for the parts outside the CDR3, the full variable domain is EAGVAQSPRYKIIEKRQSVAFWCNPISGHATLYWYQQILGQGPKLLIQFQNNGVVDDSQLPKDRFSAERLKGVDSTLKIQPAKLEDSAVYLCASSFSGVRADTQYFGPGTRLTVL.

The V call is TRBV18, the J call TRBJ2-1, with 7 bases aligning to TRBD1. CDR1 is KGHSH, CDR2 LQKENI, per germline. The CDR3 is 14 amino acids. With V trimmed by 3 bases and J by 5 bases, 4 bases remained unmatched. The CDR3 sequence is CASSPGDRNNEQFF. The CDR3 region has the DNA TGTGCCAGCTCACCGGGGGACAGAAACAATGAGCAGTTCTTC. Variable domain in full (rest from reference TRBV18 and TRBJ2-1): NAGVMQNPRHLVRRRGQEARLRCSPMKGHSHVYWYRQLPEEGLKFMVYLQKENIIDESGMPKERFSAEFPKEGPSILRIQQVVRGDSAAYFCASSPGDRNNEQFFGPGTRLTVL.

This clone was seen more than once but under ten times. The chain has TRBV6-5 and TRBJ1-5, with TRBD1 matching over 7 bases. CDR1 is MNHEY and CDR2 is SVGAGI in the germline V gene. Germline trimming cut 5 bases from V and 6 bases from J; bases unmatched to any gene: 4. The CDR3 has 13 residues. CDR3 amino acids: CASSSHRGQPQHF. As DNA, the CDR3 is TGTGCCAGCAGTAGTCACAGGGGTCAGCCCCAGCATTTT.

This chain connects TRBV6-5 to TRBJ1-5, with a possible D match to TRBD1 (6 bases). V shed 5 bases and J shed 8 bases, with 16 bases lying between them. Germline loops: CDR1 MNHEY, CDR2 SVGAGI. This CDR3 spans 14 amino acids. The CDR3 sequence: CASSNNRVREPQHF. CDR3 nucleotide sequence: TGTGCCAGCAGTAATAACAGGGTCCGGGAGCCCCAGCATTTT.

The chain is built from TRBV27 and TRBJ2-7; D is unresolved. Germline V gene lookup returns CDR1 MNHEY and CDR2 SMNVEV (reference sequence). Trimming left V 3 bases short and J 3 bases short, with 9 bases between. This CDR3 region has 13 residues. The CDR3 DNA is TGTGCCAGCAGTTTGCGGAACGACTACGAGCAGTACTTC. Its translation: CASSLRNDYEQYF.

The J gene is TRBJ1-1, the V gene TRBV12-3 or TRBV12-4, with D maybe TRBD1 (5 bases). The CDR3 extends over 13 amino acids. V lost 7 bases to trimming and J lost 1 base, with 10 bases between them. The CDR3, as DNA: TGTGCCAGCACCGCAAGGGGGAACACTGAAGCTTTCTTT. Its translation: CASTARGNTEAFF.

The chain employs TRBV5-1 and TRBJ2-7; 7 nucleotides line up with TRBD1. In germline, CDR1 is SGHRS, CDR2 YFSETQ. Germline trimming cut 3 bases from V and 0 bases from J; bases unmatched to any gene: 6. This CDR3 is 15 amino acids long. CDR3 in amino acids: CASSYYRDSSYEQYF. CDR3 bases: TGCGCCAGCAGCTACTACAGGGACAGCTCCTACGAGCAGTACTTC.

The sample holds one count of this clone. The V and J genes are TRBV7-6 and TRBJ1-6; 9 bases line up with TRBD1. Germline CDR1 SGHVS, CDR2 FNYEAQ. This CDR3 spans 16 amino acids. V lost 5 bases, J lost 7 bases, and 9 bases stayed unmatched. Here the CDR3 DNA reads TGTGCCAGCAGCACCCACCAAGGACAGGGGAATTCACCCCTCCACTTT. The encoded protein is CASSTHQGQGNSPLHF.

The V gene is TRBV27, the J gene TRBJ2-7; maybe TRBD1 (6 bases). Trimming shortened V by 5 bases and J by 6 bases, and 17 bases separated the two germline ends. This CDR3 comprises 14 residues. Per germline, CDR1 MNHEY and CDR2 SMNVEV (reference sequence). In DNA form, the CDR3 reads TGTGCCAGCAGTCCTCGGAAGGACAGTTTCGAGCAGTACTTC. It translates to CASSPRKDSFEQYF.

This clone was picked up a small number of times. V gene TRBV5-1 combines with J gene TRBJ1-3, with 8 nucleotides matching TRBD1. Unmatched junction bases numbered 12, after V lost 4 bases and J lost 3 bases. The CDR3 runs 17 residues. Germline assignment: CDR1 SGHRS and CDR2 YFSETQ. This chain's CDR3 is CASSPGKTGGYGNTIYF. The DNA of the CDR3 is TGCGCCAGCAGCCCGGGAAAAACAGGGGGTTATGGAAACACCATATATTTT. Full variable domain (missing parts from reference TRBV5-1 and TRBJ1-3): KAGVTQTPRYLIKTRGQQVTLSCSPISGHRSVSWYQQTPGQGLQFLFEYFSETQRNKGNFPGRFSGRQFSNSRSEMNVSTLELGDSALYLCASSPGKTGGYGNTIYFGEGSWLTVV.

V and J are TRBV9 and TRBJ1-2; D not certain. The length of the CDR3 is 11 residues. V lost 2 bases to trimming and J lost 7 bases, with 6 bases between them. Germline V gene lookup returns CDR1 SGDLS and CDR2 YYNGEE. CDR3 coding DNA: TGTGCCAGCAGCGTCTTCAGTGGCTACACCTTC. Amino acids: CASSVFSGYTF.

This clone has a handful of counts. V usage is TRBV5-6 and J usage is TRBJ1-4; 7 bases are shared with TRBD1. Germline V gene lookup returns CDR1 SGHDT and CDR2 YYEEEE. The CDR3 consists of 14 residues. V was pared by 2 bases and J by 4 bases, with 2 bases of the junction left unmatched. CDR3 coding DNA: TGTGCCAGCAGCTTCCGGGACAGTAATGAAAAACTGTTTTTT. Residues: CASSFRDSNEKLFF.

This clone has a single count. The chain joins TRBV10-3 to TRBJ1-3, with no clear D. V shed 6 bases and J shed 0 bases, with 12 bases lying between them. Germline CDR1 is ENHRY and CDR2 is SYGVKD. This CDR3 contains 15 residues. The CDR3, as DNA: TGTGCCATCAGGAAGACTGGTCACTCTGGAAACACCATATATTTT. Residues: CAIRKTGHSGNTIYF.

J is TRBJ1-1 and V is TRBV5-4; D remains ambiguous. Trimming removed 1 base at V and 0 bases at J, with 13 bases between. This CDR3 is built from 16 residues. Germline-derived CDR1 and CDR2 are SGHNT and YYREEE (reference sequence). The CDR3 nucleotides read TGTGCCAGCAGCTTGTGGCGGTTGGGCATGAACACTGAAGCTTTCTTT. Its translation: CASSLWRLGMNTEAFF.

The rearrangement links TRBV6-1 to TRBJ2-2; 7 bases are shared with TRBD1. V shed 1 base, J shed 0 bases, and the junction held 5 bases outside the gene matches. Germline V gives CDR1 MNHNS, CDR2 SASEGT. The length of the CDR3 is 17 residues. CDR3 in amino acids: CASSEVVGTANTGELFF. The CDR3 DNA sequence: TGTGCCAGCAGTGAAGTGGTCGGGACAGCGAACACCGGGGAGCTGTTTTTT.

The CDR3 spells CAWSVTGTGGNQPQHF. CDR3 nucleotides: TGTGCCTGGAGTGTAACCGGGACAGGTGGCAATCAGCCCCAGCATTTT. The chain is built from TRBV30 and TRBJ1-5, with 8 bases aligning to TRBD1. CDR1 and CDR2 from the germline V gene are GTSNPN and SVGIG (reference sequence). V lost 0 bases to trimming and J lost 2 bases; unmatched junction nucleotides: 6. This CDR3 has 16 residues.

The V gene is TRBV4-1, the J gene TRBJ2-7; D may be TRBD2 (6 bases). V lost 3 bases and J 6 bases, leaving 21 bases between the germline ends. This CDR3 has 16 amino acids. Per germline, CDR1 MGHRA and CDR2 YSYEKL. CDR3 region: CASSQGGLDPRGEQYF. The CDR3 nucleotides read TGCGCCAGCAGCCAGGGGGGACTTGACCCGAGGGGCGAGCAGTACTTC.

V and J are TRBV19 and TRBJ1-2; possibly TRBD1 for D (6 bases). This CDR3 comprises 19 residues. The germline V gene has CDR1 LNHDA and CDR2 SQIVND (reference sequence). V was cut by 6 bases and J by 0 bases, with 26 bases left in between. Here the CDR3 reads CASRNPPQQGRGPNYGYTF. CDR3 nucleotide sequence: TGTGCCAGTAGAAACCCCCCACAACAGGGCCGCGGGCCTAACTATGGCTACACCTTC.

V is TRBV3-1 (or the pseudogene TRBV3-2) and J is TRBJ2-1; TRBD2 might be the D (6 bases). Germline V gene sequence: CDR1 LGHDT, CDR2 YNNKEL (reference sequence). This CDR3 has 13 residues. V gave up 6 bases and J gave up 6 bases, with 12 bases separating them. This chain's CDR3 is CASRATSGNEQFF. CDR3 DNA sequence: TGTGCCAGCAGGGCGACTAGTGGCAATGAGCAGTTCTTC.

V is TRBV6-6 and J is TRBJ1-2; 8 nucleotides match TRBD1. The CDR3 sequence is 15 residues long. Germline-derived CDR1 and CDR2 are MNHNY and SVGAGI (reference sequence). Trimming removed 4 bases from V and 5 bases from J; junction bases left unmatched: 9. In DNA, the CDR3 is TGTGCCAGCAGTTCGGGACAGGCCGGGATGTATGGCTACACCTTC. Translating it yields CASSSGQAGMYGYTF.